Listed below are T cell receptor beta chains from one sample, sequenced in a study of cytomegalovirus exposure and HLA in healthy donors. TCRdb's table, derived via immunoSEQ multiplex PCR, lists solely in-frame clones and lacks some. The data contain about 73,000 clones, 90% to 95% of them singletons. Material for sequencing was PBMCs. The receptor source for this set is a young man in good health and CMV-seronegative. CDR3s include the opening cysteine and the closing phenylalanine or tryptophan. D genes are given only for firm matches. Rows give clone size only sometimes, using once, few, many, or a class for an expanded clone.

CDR3 length,clone size,D gene,J gene,V gene,CDR3 protein
15,.,.,TRBJ1-2,TRBV6-1,CASSGPEGGNYGYTF
14,.,TRBD1,TRBJ1-2,TRBV7-9,CASSPTGVGYGYTF
12,.,.,TRBJ1-1,TRBV7-2,CASSYSTREAFF
16,.,TRBD2,TRBJ2-7,TRBV2,CASTALAGSPSYEQYF
16,.,TRBD2,TRBJ2-3,TRBV6-6,CASSPGTSGGTDTQYF
14,.,.,TRBJ1-5,TRBV28,CASSPSYGLTPQHF
13,.,.,TRBJ2-7,TRBV28,CASREGLTYEQYF
15,.,.,TRBJ2-7,TRBV27,CASSAGDGHTYEQYF
11,few,.,TRBJ1-1,TRBV20-1,CSARMTALSFF
15,.,TRBD1,TRBJ1-2,TRBV5-4,CASSPRDRGPYGYTF
12,.,TRBD1,TRBJ1-2,TRBV5-1,CASSPGGNGYTF
11,.,TRBD1,TRBJ2-7,TRBV27,CASSPGGEQYF
18,.,.,TRBJ2-5,TRBV19,CASSIEGPKTPAQETQYF
12,few,.,TRBJ2-2,TRBV29-1,CSIRENTGELFF
16,once,TRBD1,TRBJ2-7,TRBV27,CASTPSTGESPYEQYF
20,once,TRBD2,TRBJ2-1,TRBV4-2,CASSQERDRGLAGVYNEQFF
13,.,.,TRBJ1-1,TRBV28,CASSLNTGTEAFF
15,.,.,TRBJ1-5,TRBV28,CASSMTGTPNQPQHF
13,.,TRBD1,TRBJ2-7,TRBV27,CASSLGTAYEQYF
14,.,.,TRBJ2-1,TRBV5-1,CASSSRAGDGEQFF
14,once,.,TRBJ1-1,TRBV4-3,CASSQVGTLTEAFF
13,.,.,TRBJ1-2,TRBV5-5,CASSLDRANGYTF
15,.,TRBD2,TRBJ2-5,TRBV11-2,CASSYSGGLLETQYF
14,.,.,TRBJ1-2,TRBV5-1,CASSGGGISGGYTF
17,.,TRBD1,TRBJ1-1,TRBV18,CASSPIGQGIVLAEAFF
14,.,TRBD2,TRBJ2-4,TRBV6-5,CASSETSGENIQYF
14,.,TRBD1,TRBJ2-5,TRBV2,CASLPDRGPETQYF
14,.,.,TRBJ1-3,TRBV18,CASSPEQEGNTIYF
13,.,.,TRBJ1-5,TRBV30,CAWSGRGPGPQHF
14,.,.,TRBJ1-4,TRBV30,CAWSVGTKNEKLFF
15,.,.,TRBJ2-2,TRBV7-2,CASSLQAEIHRGAVF
13,.,.,TRBJ2-1,TRBV14,CASSLGGYNEQFF
15,.,.,TRBJ1-4,TRBV9,CASSVEVQGTEKLFF
17,.,.,TRBJ1-1,TRBV9,CASSVEGYDEVNTEAFF
14,once,.,TRBJ2-3,TRBV6-1,CASTRGQNTDTQYF